Below are 25 T cell receptor beta chains sequenced from a single sample in a study of blood T cell repertoires in COVID-19. Produced via immunoSEQ multiplex PCR; TCRdb's table is partial and in-frame only. This table has approximately 210,000 clones, around 81% appearing once. Input material: peripheral blood. Receptors were obtained from a man in his sixties with COVID-19, enrolled during active disease.

The chain combines TRBV5-5 with TRBJ1-1; no clear D. Germline assignment: CDR1 SGHKS and CDR2 YYEKEE (reference sequence). Deletions cut 4 bases from V and 8 bases from J, with 15 bases between. The CDR3 loop spans 13 amino acids. For the CDR3, the DNA is TGTGCCAGCAGCAAGGACGGGAGGATGGAAGCTTTCTTT. Translated, it gives CASSKDGRMEAFF.

This chain uses TRBV18 with TRBJ2-4; 10 bases are shared with TRBD1. The CDR3 runs to 15 residues. V was pared by 4 bases and J by 8 bases, with 8 bases of the junction left unmatched. Germline V lookup: CDR1 KGHSH, CDR2 LQKENI. This CDR3 reads CASSLGTGAGDIQYF. DNA of the CDR3: TGTGCCAGCTCACTCGGGACAGGGGCAGGGGACATTCAGTACTTC.

This clone was seen a handful of times. The rearrangement uses TRBV3-1 (or the pseudogene TRBV3-2) and TRBJ1-5; the D is unclear. Trimming took off 5 bases at V and 0 bases at J, with 11 bases between the two ends. The CDR3 consists of 15 residues. Germline assignment: CDR1 LGHDT and CDR2 YNNKEL (reference sequence). The CDR3 bases are TGTGCCAGCAGCTCCGAGGGTTATAGCAATCAGCCCCAGCATTTT. Translated: CASSSEGYSNQPQHF.

This clone came up a few times. The rearrangement joins TRBV11-2 to TRBJ1-6; D call uncertain. V dropped 1 base and J dropped 4 bases, with 11 bases sitting between them. The CDR3 sequence is 16 residues long. Germline V gene lookup returns CDR1 SGHAT and CDR2 FQNNGV. The chain's CDR3 is CASSLGWARYNSPLHF. The DNA for the CDR3 is TGTGCCAGCAGCTTAGGATGGGCGCGATATAATTCACCCCTCCACTTT. Full variable domain (outside the CDR3, taken from reference TRBV11-2 and TRBJ1-6): EAGVAQSPRYKIIEKRQSVAFWCNPISGHATLYWYQQILGQGPKLLIQFQNNGVVDDSQLPKDRFSAERLKGVDSTLKIQPAKLEDSAVYLCASSLGWARYNSPLHFGNGTRLTVT.

This clone was picked up one time. The V call is TRBV10-2, the J call TRBJ1-1; TRBD1 might be the D (5 bases). The germline gives CDR1 WSHSY, CDR2 SAAADI. CDR3 length: 14 residues. Between the trimmed V and J ends, which lost 7 bases and 2 bases, there was a span of 14 bases. The CDR3 loop is CASKVKGINTEAFF. The CDR3 DNA is TGCGCCAGCAAGGTGAAGGGGATCAACACTGAAGCTTTCTTT.

The rearrangement joins TRBV5-1 to TRBJ1-6; a possible D gene is TRBD1 (6 bases). The CDR3 consists of 16 residues. Germline-derived CDR1 and CDR2 are SGHRS and YFSETQ. V was trimmed by 0 bases and J by 10 bases, leaving 17 bases between them. The chain's CDR3 is CASSLGLRDIRSPLHF. CDR3 nucleotides: TGCGCCAGCAGCTTGGGATTAAGGGACATTCGGTCACCCCTCCACTTT.

This clone was seen a handful of times. The genes are TRBV29-1 and TRBJ1-1; 7 bases agree with TRBD1. Trimming removed 6 bases from V and 0 bases from J; junction bases left unmatched: 4. CDR1 SQVTM and CDR2 ANQGSEA come from the germline V gene. The CDR3 extends over 13 amino acids. In DNA, the CDR3 is TGCAGCGTCCTCAGGGGGATGAACACTGAAGCTTTCTTT. Its translation: CSVLRGMNTEAFF.

This clone was counted a single time. The rearrangement uses TRBV6-1 and TRBJ1-2; D is uncertain. V was clipped by 2 bases and J by 5 bases, with 9 bases between them. The CDR3 has 13 amino acids. The germline V gene has CDR1 MNHNS and CDR2 SASEGT. The CDR3 bases are TGTGCCAGCAGTGAACCCTGGCAATATGGCTACACCTTC. Encoded protein: CASSEPWQYGYTF.

This clone has more than one count but fewer than ten. The chain carries TRBV6-5 and TRBJ1-1, with D hard to call. Germline assignment: CDR1 MNHEY and CDR2 SVGAGI. Trimming cost V 0 bases and J 6 bases, with 11 bases left between them. The CDR3 has 14 residues. CDR3 coding DNA: TGTGCCAGCAGTTACTCCCCTGTTATCCCTGAAGCTTTCTTT. Translating gives CASSYSPVIPEAFF.

This rearrangement joins TRBV4-1 to TRBJ2-2; TRBD2 matches 8 bases. This CDR3 is 17 amino acids long. The germline CDR1 and CDR2 sequences are MGHRA and YSYEKL. The V and J ends lost 4 bases and 4 bases, in that order; junction bases with no gene match: 11. The CDR3 loop is CASSPHASGSSTGELFF. CDR3 coding DNA: TGCGCCAGCAGCCCCCATGCGAGCGGGAGCTCCACCGGGGAGCTGTTTTTT.

V and J are TRBV7-2 and TRBJ1-2, with D uncertain. The V gene's germline CDR1 is SGHTA and CDR2 FQGNSA. The CDR3 consists of 13 residues. With 1 base removed from V and 4 bases from J, the gap between germline ends came to 7 bases. CDR3 nucleotide sequence: TGTGCCAGCAGCTTAGAACGGGTCTATGGCTACACCTTC. It specifies CASSLERVYGYTF.

This rearrangement joins TRBV7-9 to TRBJ1-1, with D maybe TRBD1 (5 bases). This CDR3 region has 13 residues. Trimming stripped 0 bases from V and 10 bases from J, with 12 bases between. Germline loops: CDR1 SEHNR, CDR2 FQNEAQ (reference sequence). CDR3 coding DNA: TGTGCCAGCAGCTTAGCGGGTGGGGCTGGAGCTTTCTTT. Translating it yields CASSLAGGAGAFF.

The chain couples TRBV11-2 to TRBJ1-4; no reliable D call. CDR1 is SGHAT and CDR2 is FQNNGV in the germline V gene. The germline V and J ends were trimmed by 1 base and 0 bases, with 9 bases remaining between them. This CDR3 contains 16 residues. Here the CDR3 reads CASSLGGLATNEKLFF. CDR3 bases: TGTGCCAGCAGCTTAGGAGGCTTGGCAACTAATGAAAAACTGTTTTTT.

This clone was counted a single time. The chain employs TRBV7-2 and TRBJ1-2; the D gene is possibly TRBD1 (5 bases). V lost 1 base and J lost 2, with 14 bases in between. CDR3 length equals 16 residues. Germline CDR1 is SGHTA and CDR2 is FQGNSA. The CDR3 DNA sequence: TGTGCCAGCAGCTTAGGTCCGCAGGGCTTCAACTATGGCTACACCTTC. This translates into CASSLGPQGFNYGYTF.

This chain links TRBV28 with TRBJ1-4; D is ambiguous. Germline V lookup: CDR1 MDHEN, CDR2 SYDVKM. This CDR3 contains 15 residues. V was trimmed by 6 bases and J by 8 bases, leaving 19 bases between them. The CDR3 loop is CASRPGGRGYEKLFF. The CDR3 coding sequence is TGTGCCAGCAGACCCGGAGGCCGGGGTTACGAAAAACTGTTTTTT.

The V gene is TRBV7-2, the J gene TRBJ1-4; D might be TRBD1 (6 bases). CDR1 and CDR2 (germline): SGHTA, FQGNSA. The V and J ends lost 4 bases and 2 bases respectively, with 8 bases between them. The CDR3 has 14 amino acids. The CDR3 bases are TGTGCCAGCAGCTCGAGGGGGACTAATGAAAAACTGTTTTTT. As protein: CASSSRGTNEKLFF.

This rearrangement joins TRBV7-8 to TRBJ2-3; D is uncertain. With 1 base removed from V and 0 bases from J, the gap between germline ends came to 14 bases. Looked up from germline, CDR1 is SGHVS and CDR2 is FQNEAQ. The CDR3 has 17 residues. The CDR3 spells CASSLVPDKSSTDTQYF. The CDR3 DNA sequence: TGTGCCAGCAGCTTAGTTCCTGACAAATCTAGCACAGATACGCAGTATTTT.

The chain links TRBV11-2 to TRBJ2-3, with 10 bases that match TRBD2. V dropped 3 bases and J dropped 4; count of bases not matched to a gene: 7. CDR1 and CDR2 from the germline V gene are SGHAT and FQNNGV. The CDR3 sequence is 16 residues long. CDR3 loop: CASSFRASGSADTQYF. The CDR3, as DNA: TGTGCCAGCAGCTTTAGGGCTAGCGGGAGCGCAGATACGCAGTATTTT.

The V gene is TRBV11-2, the J gene TRBJ1-1, with D possibly being TRBD1 (6 bases). CDR1 and CDR2 from the germline V gene are SGHAT and FQNNGV. V gave up 0 bases and J gave up 5 bases, with 13 bases separating them. The CDR3 consists of 15 residues. CDR3 DNA: TGTGCCAGCAGCTTAGATGCCAGGGGTTCTACTGAAGCTTTCTTT. Protein product: CASSLDARGSTEAFF.

The chain employs TRBV18 and TRBJ2-3; 10 bases are shared with TRBD2. Looked up from germline, CDR1 is KGHSH and CDR2 is LQKENI. The CDR3 length is 15 residues. With V trimmed by 3 bases and J by 2 bases, 2 bases remained unmatched. In DNA form, the CDR3 reads TGTGCCAGCTCACCCGGACTAGCGGACACAGATACGCAGTATTTT. Residues: CASSPGLADTDTQYF.

This clone was recorded only once. V is TRBV5-1 and J is TRBJ2-3; no definite D call. This CDR3 is built from 14 residues. Germline V CDR1 and CDR2: SGHRS, YFSETQ. Trimming cost V 3 bases and J 6 bases, with 14 bases left between them. The CDR3 DNA sequence: TGCGCCAGCAGCTGGGCAGATCCCCAGGATACGCAGTATTTT. Protein sequence: CASSWADPQDTQYF.

The chain combines TRBV18 with TRBJ1-4; TRBD1 agrees at 10 bases. V lost 3 bases and J lost 2; bases outside the gene matches: 6. Germline V CDR1 and CDR2: KGHSH, LQKENI. The CDR3 is 17 residues long. This CDR3 reads CASSPATGGTTNEKLFF. CDR3 nucleotides: TGTGCCAGCTCACCCGCGACAGGGGGCACGACTAATGAAAAACTGTTTTTT. Complete variable domain (other parts from reference TRBV18 and TRBJ1-4): NAGVMQNPRHLVRRRGQEARLRCSPMKGHSHVYWYRQLPEEGLKFMVYLQKENIIDESGMPKERFSAEFPKEGPSILRIQQVVRGDSAAYFCASSPATGGTTNEKLFFGSGTQLSVL.

The V call is TRBV7-2, the J call TRBJ1-1; 7 nucleotides agree with TRBD1. Germline V gives CDR1 SGHTA, CDR2 FQGNSA. The trim removed 4 bases at V and 4 bases at J, leaving 3 bases unmatched. This CDR3 contains 13 residues. CDR3 coding DNA: TGTGCCAGCAGCTCGACAGGGACCACTGAAGCTTTCTTT. This encodes CASSSTGTTEAFF.

V and J are TRBV3-1 (or the pseudogene TRBV3-2) and TRBJ2-2, with D unresolved. V was cut by 1 base and J by 4 bases, with 10 bases left in between. The CDR3 has 15 residues. CDR1 and CDR2 from the germline V gene are LGHDT and YNNKEL (reference sequence). The chain's CDR3 is CASSQVLIGTGELFF. The CDR3 bases are TGTGCCAGCAGCCAAGTCCTCATCGGCACCGGGGAGCTGTTTTTT.

The rearrangement uses TRBV18 and TRBJ1-5, with a tentative D call TRBD1 (5 bases). Per germline, CDR1 KGHSH and CDR2 LQKENI. Trimming pared 2 bases from V and 0 bases from J, leaving 11 bases between. This CDR3 is 16 amino acids long. CDR3: CASSPSGGGSNQPQHF. The CDR3 DNA is TGTGCCAGCTCACCATCGGGCGGGGGTAGCAATCAGCCCCAGCATTTT.